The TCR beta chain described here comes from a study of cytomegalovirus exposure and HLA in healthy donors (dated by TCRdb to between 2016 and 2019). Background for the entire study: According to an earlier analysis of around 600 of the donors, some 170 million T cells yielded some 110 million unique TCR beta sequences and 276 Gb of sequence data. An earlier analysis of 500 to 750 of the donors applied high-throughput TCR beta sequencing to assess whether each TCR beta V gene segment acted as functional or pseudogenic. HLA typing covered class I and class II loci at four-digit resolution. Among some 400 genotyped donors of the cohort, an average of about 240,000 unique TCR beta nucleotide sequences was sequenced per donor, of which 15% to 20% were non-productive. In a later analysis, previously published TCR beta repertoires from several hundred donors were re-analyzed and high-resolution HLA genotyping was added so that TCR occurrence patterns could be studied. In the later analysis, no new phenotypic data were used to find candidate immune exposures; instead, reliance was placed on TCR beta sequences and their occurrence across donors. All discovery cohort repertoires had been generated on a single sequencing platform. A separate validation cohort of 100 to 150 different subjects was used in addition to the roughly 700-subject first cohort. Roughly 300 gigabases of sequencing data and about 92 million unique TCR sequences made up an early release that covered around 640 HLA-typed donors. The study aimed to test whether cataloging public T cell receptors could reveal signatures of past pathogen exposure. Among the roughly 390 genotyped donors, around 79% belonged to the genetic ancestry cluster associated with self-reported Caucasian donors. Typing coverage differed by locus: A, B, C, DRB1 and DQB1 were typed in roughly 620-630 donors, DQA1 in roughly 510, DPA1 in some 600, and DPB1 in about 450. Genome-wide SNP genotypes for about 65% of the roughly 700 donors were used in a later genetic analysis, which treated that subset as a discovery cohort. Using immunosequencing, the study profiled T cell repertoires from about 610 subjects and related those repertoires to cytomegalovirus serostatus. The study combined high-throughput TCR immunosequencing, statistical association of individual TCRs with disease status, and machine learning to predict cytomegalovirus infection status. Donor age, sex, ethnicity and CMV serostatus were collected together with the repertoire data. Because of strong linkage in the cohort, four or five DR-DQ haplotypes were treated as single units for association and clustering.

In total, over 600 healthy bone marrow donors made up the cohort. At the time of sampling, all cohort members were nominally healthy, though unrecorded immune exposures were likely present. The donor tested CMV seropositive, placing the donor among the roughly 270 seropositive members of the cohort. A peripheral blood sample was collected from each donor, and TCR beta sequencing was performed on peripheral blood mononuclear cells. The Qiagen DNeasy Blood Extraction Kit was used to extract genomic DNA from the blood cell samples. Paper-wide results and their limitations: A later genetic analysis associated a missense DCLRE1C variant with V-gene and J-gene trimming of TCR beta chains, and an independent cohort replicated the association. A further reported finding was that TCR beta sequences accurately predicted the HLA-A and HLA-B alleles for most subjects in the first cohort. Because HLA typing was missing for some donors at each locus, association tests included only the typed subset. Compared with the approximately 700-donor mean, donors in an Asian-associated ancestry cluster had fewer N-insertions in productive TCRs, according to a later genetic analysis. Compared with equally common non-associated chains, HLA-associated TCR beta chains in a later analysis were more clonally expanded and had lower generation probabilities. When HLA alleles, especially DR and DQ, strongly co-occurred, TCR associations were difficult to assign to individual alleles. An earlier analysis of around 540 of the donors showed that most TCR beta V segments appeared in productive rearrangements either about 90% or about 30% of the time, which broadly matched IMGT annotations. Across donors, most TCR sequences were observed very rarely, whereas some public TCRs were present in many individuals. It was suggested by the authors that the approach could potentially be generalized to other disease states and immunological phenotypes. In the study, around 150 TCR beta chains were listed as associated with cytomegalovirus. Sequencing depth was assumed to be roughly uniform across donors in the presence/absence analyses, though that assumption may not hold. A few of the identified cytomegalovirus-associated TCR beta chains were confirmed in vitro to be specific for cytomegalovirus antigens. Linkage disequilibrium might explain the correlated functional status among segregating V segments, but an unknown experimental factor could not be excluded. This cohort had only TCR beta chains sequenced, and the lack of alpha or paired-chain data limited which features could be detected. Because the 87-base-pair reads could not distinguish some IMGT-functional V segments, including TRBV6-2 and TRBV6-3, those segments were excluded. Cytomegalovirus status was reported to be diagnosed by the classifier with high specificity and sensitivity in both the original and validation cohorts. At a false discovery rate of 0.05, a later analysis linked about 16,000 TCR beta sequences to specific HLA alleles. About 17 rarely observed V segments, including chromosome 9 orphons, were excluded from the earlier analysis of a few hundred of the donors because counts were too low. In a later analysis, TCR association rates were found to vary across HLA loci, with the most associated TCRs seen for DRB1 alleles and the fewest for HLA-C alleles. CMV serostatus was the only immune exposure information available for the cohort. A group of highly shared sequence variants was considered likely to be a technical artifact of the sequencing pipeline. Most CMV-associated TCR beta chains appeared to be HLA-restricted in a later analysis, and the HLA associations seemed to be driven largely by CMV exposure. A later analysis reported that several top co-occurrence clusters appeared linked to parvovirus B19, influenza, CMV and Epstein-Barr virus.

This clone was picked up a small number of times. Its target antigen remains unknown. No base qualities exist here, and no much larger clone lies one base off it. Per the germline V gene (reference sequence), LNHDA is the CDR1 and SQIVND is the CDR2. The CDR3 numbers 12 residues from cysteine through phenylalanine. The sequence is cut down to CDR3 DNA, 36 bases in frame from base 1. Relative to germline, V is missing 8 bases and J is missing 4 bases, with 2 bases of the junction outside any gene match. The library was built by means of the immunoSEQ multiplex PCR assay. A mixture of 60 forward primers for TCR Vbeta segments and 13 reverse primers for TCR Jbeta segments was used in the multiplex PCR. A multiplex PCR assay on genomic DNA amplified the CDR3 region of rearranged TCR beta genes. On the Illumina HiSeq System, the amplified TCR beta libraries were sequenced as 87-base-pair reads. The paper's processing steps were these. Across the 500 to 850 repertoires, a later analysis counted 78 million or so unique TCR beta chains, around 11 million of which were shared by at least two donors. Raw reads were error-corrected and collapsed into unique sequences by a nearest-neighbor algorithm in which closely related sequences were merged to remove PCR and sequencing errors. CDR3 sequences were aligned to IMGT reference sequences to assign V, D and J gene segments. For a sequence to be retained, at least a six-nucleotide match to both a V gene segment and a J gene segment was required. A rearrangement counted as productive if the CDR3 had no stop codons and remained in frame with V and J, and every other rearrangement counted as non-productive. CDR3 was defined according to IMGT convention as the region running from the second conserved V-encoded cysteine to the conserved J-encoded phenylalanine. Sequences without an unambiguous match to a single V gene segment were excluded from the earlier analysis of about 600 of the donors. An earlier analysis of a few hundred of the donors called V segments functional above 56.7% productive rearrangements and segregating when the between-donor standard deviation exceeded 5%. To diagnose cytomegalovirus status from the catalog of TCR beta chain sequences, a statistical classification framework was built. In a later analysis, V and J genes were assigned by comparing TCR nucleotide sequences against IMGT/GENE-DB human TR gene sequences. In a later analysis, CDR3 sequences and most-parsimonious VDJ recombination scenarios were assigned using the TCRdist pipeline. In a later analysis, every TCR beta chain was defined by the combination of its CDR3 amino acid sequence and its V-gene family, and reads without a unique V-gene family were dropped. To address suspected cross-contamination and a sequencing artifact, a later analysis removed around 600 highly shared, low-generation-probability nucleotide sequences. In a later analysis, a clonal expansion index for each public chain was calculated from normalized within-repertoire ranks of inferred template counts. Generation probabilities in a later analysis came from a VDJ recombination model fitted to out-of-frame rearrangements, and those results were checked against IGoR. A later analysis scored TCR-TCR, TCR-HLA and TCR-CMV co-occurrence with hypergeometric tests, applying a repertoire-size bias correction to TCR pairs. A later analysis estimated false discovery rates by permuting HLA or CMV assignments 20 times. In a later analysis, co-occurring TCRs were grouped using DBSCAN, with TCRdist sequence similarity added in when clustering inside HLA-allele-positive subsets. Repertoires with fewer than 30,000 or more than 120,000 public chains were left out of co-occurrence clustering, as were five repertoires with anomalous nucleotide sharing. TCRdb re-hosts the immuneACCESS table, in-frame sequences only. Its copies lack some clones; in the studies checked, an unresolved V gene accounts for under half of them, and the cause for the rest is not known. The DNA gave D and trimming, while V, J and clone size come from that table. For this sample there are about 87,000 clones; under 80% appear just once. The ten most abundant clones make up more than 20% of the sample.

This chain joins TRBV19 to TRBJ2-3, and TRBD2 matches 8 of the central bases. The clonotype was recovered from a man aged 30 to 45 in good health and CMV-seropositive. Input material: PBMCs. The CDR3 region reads CASGLASDTQYF. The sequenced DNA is TGTGCCAGTGGACTAGCCTCAGATACGCAGTATTTT.